This paragraph reports one T cell receptor (beta chain). Its target is unknown. With V trimmed by 3 bases and J by 5 bases, 10 bases remained unmatched. This CDR3 spans 18 amino acids. Per germline, CDR1 LNHDA and CDR2 SQIVND (reference sequence). Amplification used 60 Vbeta primers and 13 Jbeta primers. Under the authors' procedure: Later work found 65 million to 100 million unique TCR beta chains, with 9.5 million to 12 million shared. Assay used: immunoSEQ multiplex PCR; TCRdb lists only in-frame clones, some missing. That table is the source of V, J and clone size, and D and trimming were worked out from the DNA. Of 95,000 to 150,000 clones in the sample, over 50% are singletons; the top ten hold about 8.3%. The data belong to a study of cytomegalovirus exposure and HLA in healthy donors. Findings of the study overall: Compared with the roughly 700-donor mean, an Asian-associated ancestry cluster reportedly had fewer N-insertions, according to a later analysis. In an earlier analysis, in fewer than 700 donors, most V segments appeared productive either ~87% or ~30% of the time.

The J gene is TRBJ2-5, the V gene TRBV19; 15 bases line up with TRBD2. The receptor was derived from a woman between 40 and 50 years old in good health and CMV-seropositive. The sample comprised PBMCs. The CDR3 nucleotides read TGTGCCAGTAGTATCGGACTAGCGGGGGGGCCGGGTTGGGAGACCCAGTACTTC. It translates to CASSIGLAGGPGWETQYF. The whole variable domain, remainder taken from reference TRBV19 and TRBJ2-5, is DGGITQSPKYLFRKEGQNVTLSCEQNLNHDAMYWYRQDPGQGLRLIYYSQIVNDFQKGDIAEGYSVSREKKESFPLTVTSAQKNPTAFYLCASSIGLAGGPGWETQYFGPGTRLLVL.